This T cell receptor (beta chain) came from a study of T and B cells in COVID-19 patients. Study-wide background: Blood was sampled from COVID-19 patients who were either actively infected or recovered. Whole-study findings and limits: Of 2,331 TCR clusters found only in the recovered cohort, fewer than 40 had low generation probability.

This clonotype has more than one count but fewer than ten. The antigen is undetermined. The CDR3 totals 18 residues. J lost 3 bases, V lost 1 base, and 11 bases had no gene match. CDR1 SGHNT and CDR2 YENEEA come from the germline V gene. Each TRB amplification used roughly 240-550 ng of genomic DNA from blood. Multiplex PCR with BIOMED2 TRB-A/B primer pools amplified TRB rearrangements. From the multiplex PCR reads, TCRdb called clonotypes with MiXCR, one entry per CDR3 protein. The sample lists about 8,900 distinct CDR3 sequences, about a third seen once, with less than 60% in the top ten. Sequencing was performed on blood. This TCR was sampled from a human donor with active COVID-19. The chain has TRBV11-3 and TRBJ1-1; TRBD1 aligns across 10 bases. The CDR3 is CASSLAGTGEVLHTEAFF. CDR3 coding DNA: TGTGCCAGCAGCTTAGCCGGGACAGGGGAGGTGCTGCACACTGAAGCTTTCTTT.